This T cell receptor (beta chain) was recovered during a study of blood T cells in healthy people across ages. Study findings and constraints: Researchers said unsorted PBMCs prevented a conclusive naive versus antigen-experienced comparison. The study regarded diversity estimates from one million T cells as underestimates.

The CDR3 runs to 18 residues. The germline V gene has CDR1 MDHEN and CDR2 SYDVKM. V was shortened by 4 bases and J by 0 bases, with 21 bases between the two germline ends. Regarding this clonotype: Its target is not known.

Primers used in a second PCR of roughly 6 to 11 cycles were a sample-barcoded 5' primer and a J-beta primer mix. Carrying 12 random nucleotides, a template-switch adaptor labeled each individual cDNA molecule. There were at least 3 million CDR3-containing paired-end reads obtained from each sample. Via MiXCR, TCRdb re-called the 5' RACE reads, giving one row per CDR3 protein. The table lists around 970,000 distinct CDR3 sequences, roughly 51% of them singletons, with 20% to 25% in the top ten. The chain couples TRBV28 to TRBJ1-2, with D possibly matching TRBD1 (6 bases). The TCR sequence derives from a woman aged 60 to 75 in good health. The sequencing sample was made of blood. This CDR3 is CASSSPLRQARANYGYTF. Here the CDR3 DNA reads TGTGCCAGCAGTTCCCCACTCAGACAGGCCCGAGCTAACTATGGCTACACCTTC.